A single sample is the source of the 23 T cell receptor beta chains below, sequenced in a study of cytomegalovirus exposure and HLA in healthy donors. Researchers ran the PCR with 60 Vbeta and 13 Jbeta primers. The assay was immunoSEQ multiplex PCR, and TCRdb's table has in-frame clones only and misses some. The data contain 100,000 to 150,000 clones, just under 80% of them singletons. Source material: PBMCs. These receptors were collected from a woman between 40 and 50 years old in good health and CMV-seronegative.

A remark on this clone: Its ends do not fully match the called genes, so a read error is possible. The chain carries TRBV5-1 and TRBJ2-6; 7 bases are shared with TRBD1. The germline CDR1 and CDR2 sequences are SGHRS and YFSETQ. The CDR3 is 16 amino acids. CDR3 in amino acids: CASSPMGQSGANGLTF. The CDR3 DNA reads as TGCGCCAGCAGCCCCATGGGACAGTCTGGGGCCAACGGCCTGACTTTC.

This sequence joins TRBV18 and TRBJ2-3, with 7 bases fitting TRBD2. The V gene end was trimmed by 2 bases and the J gene end by 2 bases; junction bases not matched to a gene: 4. Germline-derived CDR1 and CDR2 are KGHSH and LQKENI. The CDR3 length is 15 residues. The CDR3 DNA is TGTGCCAGCTCACCAAACGGGGGGTACACAGATACGCAGTATTTT. This sequence encodes CASSPNGGYTDTQYF.

This clone was seen a handful of times. One end of the junction does not line up with germline, which may come from a read error. This chain joins TRBV5-5 and TRBJ2-6; maybe TRBD1 (5 bases). Looked up from germline, CDR1 is SGHKS and CDR2 is YYEKEE (reference sequence). CDR3 length: 15 amino acids. DNA for the CDR3: TGTGCCAGCAGCTTGTTTAGCTCTGGGGCCAACGGCCTGACTTTC. It translates to CASSLFSSGANGLTF.

The rearrangement uses TRBV5-6 and TRBJ2-5; 10 bases are shared with TRBD2. The CDR3 has 16 residues. CDR1 SGHDT and CDR2 YYEEEE come from the germline V gene. Germline trimming cut 1 base from V and 2 bases from J; bases unmatched to any gene: 5. The CDR3 sequence is CASSLRAGGKQETQYF. In DNA form, the CDR3 reads TGTGCCAGCAGCTTGAGAGCGGGGGGGAAACAAGAGACCCAGTACTTC.

The table lists this clone with a count of one. The rearrangement links TRBV25-1 to TRBJ2-7; tentative D call: TRBD1 (6 bases). CDR3 size: 13 residues. Trimming removed 7 bases from V and 0 bases from J, with 10 bases in between. Germline V CDR1 and CDR2: MGHDK, SYGVNS. CDR3 DNA: TGTGCCAGCACAGCAGGGGCCTCCTACGAGCAGTACTTC. The encoded protein is CASTAGASYEQYF.

The V gene is TRBV7-3, the J gene TRBJ2-3, with a possible D match to TRBD2 (6 bases). CDR1 and CDR2 from the germline V gene are SGHTA and FQGTGA. The V gene lost 5 bases and the J gene lost 6 bases, with 15 bases spanning the gap. The CDR3 is 14 amino acids. In DNA, the CDR3 is TGTGCCAGCAGCCCCGGGACTTGGCCTGATACGCAGTATTTT. Encoded protein: CASSPGTWPDTQYF. The entire variable domain, with the rest obtained from reference TRBV7-3 and TRBJ2-3, is as follows: GAGVSQTPSNKVTEKGKYVELRCDPISGHTALYWYRQSLGQGPEFLIYFQGTGAADDSGLPNDRFFAVRPEGSVSTLKIQRTERGDSAVYLCASSPGTWPDTQYFGPGTRLTVL.

CDR3: CASRQQETQYF. The CDR3 region has the DNA TGTGCCAGTAGACAGCAAGAGACCCAGTACTTC. The V gene is TRBV2, the J gene TRBJ2-5, with D possibly being TRBD1 (5 bases). The germline V and J ends were trimmed by 9 bases and 2 bases, with 7 bases remaining between them. The CDR3 totals 11 residues. Per germline, CDR1 SNHLY and CDR2 FYNNEI.

The rearrangement joins TRBV5-6 to TRBJ2-6, with TRBD1 as a possible D gene (5 bases). With 4 bases removed from V and 2 bases from J, the gap between germline ends came to 13 bases. Germline CDR1 SGHDT, CDR2 YYEEEE. The CDR3 totals 16 residues. CDR3 loop: CASSPPQGAGANVLTF. The CDR3 DNA sequence: TGTGCCAGCAGCCCCCCGCAAGGGGCTGGGGCCAACGTCCTGACTTTC.

The chain links TRBV11-2 to TRBJ2-1; D remains unclear. The CDR3 loop spans 15 amino acids. Germline lookup yields CDR1 SGHAT and CDR2 FQNNGV. V lost 1 base, J lost 5 bases, and 12 bases lay in between. CDR3 nucleotides: TGTGCCAGCAGCTTAGGACTCGAAATTAACAATGAGCAGTTCTTC. This codes for CASSLGLEINNEQFF.

This clone was seen only a few times. The chain couples TRBV7-6 to TRBJ2-1; 9 positions agree with TRBD2. Unmatched junction bases numbered 9, after V lost 3 bases and J lost 6 bases. Germline loops: CDR1 SGHVS, CDR2 FNYEAQ. This CDR3 is built from 16 residues. The CDR3 DNA reads as TGTGCCAGCAGCTTGGGGGGCCTAGCGGGGAGCAATGAGCAGTTCTTC. As protein: CASSLGGLAGSNEQFF.

V gene TRBV28 combines with J gene TRBJ1-3; a possible D gene is TRBD1 (6 bases). V was trimmed by 3 bases and J by 4 bases, leaving 10 bases between them. This CDR3 has 14 residues. The germline gives CDR1 MDHEN, CDR2 SYDVKM. CDR3 DNA: TGTGCCAGCAGTTTTGCCACAGGGGGAAACACCATATATTTT. This gives the protein CASSFATGGNTIYF.

The chain joins TRBV2 to TRBJ2-7; possible D gene TRBD2, 6 bases. Germline V gene data show CDR1 as SNHLY and CDR2 as FYNNEI. Trimming shortened V by 4 bases and J by 4 bases, and 11 bases separated the two germline ends. CDR3 length equals 13 residues. CDR3 region: CASSVRDSYEQYF. The CDR3 nucleotides are TGTGCCAGCAGTGTCCGGGACTCTTACGAGCAGTACTTC. The full variable domain, rest sourced from reference TRBV2 and TRBJ2-7, is EPEVTQTPSHQVTQMGQEVILRCVPISNHLYFYWYRQILGQKVEFLVSFYNNEISEKSEIFDDQFSVERPDGSNFTLKIRSTKLEDSAMYFCASSVRDSYEQYFGPGTRLTVT.

This clone appeared once. The V and J genes are TRBV4-1 and TRBJ2-7; 8 bases map to TRBD1. With 0 bases clipped from V and 6 bases from J, the junction kept 13 bases outside the gene matches. The CDR3 loop spans 17 amino acids. CDR1 MGHRA and CDR2 YSYEKL come from the germline V gene. CDR3 loop: CASSQDKWTGRVGEQYF. The CDR3, as DNA: TGCGCCAGCAGCCAAGATAAGTGGACAGGGCGGGTTGGCGAGCAGTACTTC.

The chain uses TRBV14 and TRBJ1-1; 8 bases line up with TRBD1. CDR3 length: 16 amino acids. The germline V gene has CDR1 SGHDN and CDR2 FVKESK. Unmatched junction bases numbered 9, after V lost 4 bases and J lost 2 bases. The CDR3 DNA reads TGTGCCAGCAGCCGGGCAGGGGGCGTCTTTAACACTGAAGCTTTCTTT. Amino acid sequence: CASSRAGGVFNTEAFF.

The chain carries TRBV5-1 and TRBJ2-5; maybe TRBD1 (5 bases). The J call may be mistaken, given a closer DNA end match to TRBJ2-7. Germline CDR1 is SGHRS and CDR2 is YFSETQ. This CDR3 comprises 11 residues. The CDR3 DNA sequence: TGCGCCAGTAAAGGGGAATACGAGCAGTACTTC. It specifies CASKGEYEQYF.

The rearrangement joins TRBV7-9 to TRBJ2-3; a possible D gene is TRBD1 (6 bases). The CDR3 contains 14 residues. Germline loops: CDR1 SEHNR, CDR2 FQNEAQ (reference sequence). The V end was cut by 1 base, the J end by 9 bases, with 14 bases between. In DNA, the CDR3 is TGTGCCAGCAGCTTAGGTATAGGGGACACCACGCAGTATTTT. It translates to CASSLGIGDTTQYF. Variable domain in full (rest from reference TRBV7-9 and TRBJ2-3): DTGVSQNPRHKITKRGQNVTFRCDPISEHNRLYWYRQTLGQGPEFLTYFQNEAQLEKSRLLSDRFSAERPKGSFSTLEIQRTEQGDSAMYLCASSLGIGDTTQYFGPGTRLTVL.

This rearrangement joins TRBV5-1 to TRBJ1-1; D not certain. The CDR3 is 13 amino acids. Germline CDR1 is SGHRS and CDR2 is YFSETQ. V shed 0 bases and J shed 4 bases, with 7 bases lying between them. In DNA, the CDR3 is TGCGCCAGCAGCTTGGAAACTCCCACTGAAGCTTTCTTT. Translated: CASSLETPTEAFF.

This clone has just a few counts. The CDR3 protein is CASSFNSDEQFF. The CDR3 bases are TGTGCCAGCAGCTTTAATTCCGATGAGCAGTTCTTC. V and J are TRBV11-3 and TRBJ2-1; unclear D gene. This CDR3 contains 12 residues. Trimming removed 3 bases from V and 8 bases from J, with 8 bases in between. CDR1 SGHNT and CDR2 YENEEA come from the germline V gene.

The rearrangement links TRBV7-6 to TRBJ1-1; possibly TRBD1 for D (6 bases). Per germline, CDR1 SGHVS and CDR2 FNYEAQ. V dropped 5 bases and J dropped 3 bases, with 19 bases sitting between them. This CDR3 has 16 amino acids. The CDR3 DNA reads TGTGCCAGCAGCAAAAACACAGGGAATCGGGACACTGAAGCTTTCTTT. Protein sequence: CASSKNTGNRDTEAFF.

The chain combines TRBV28 with TRBJ2-3, with 8 positions matching TRBD2. This CDR3 comprises 15 residues. Germline trimming cut 5 bases from V and 2 bases from J; bases unmatched to any gene: 6. Germline-derived CDR1 and CDR2 are MDHEN and SYDVKM. The CDR3 sequence: CASSTWRGDTDTQYF. CDR3 nucleotides: TGTGCCAGCAGTACTTGGCGGGGGGACACAGATACGCAGTATTTT.

V and J are TRBV5-1 and TRBJ2-1; D ambiguous. Trimming took 4 bases from V and 0 from J, leaving 11 bases between them. The CDR3 runs to 15 residues. Germline CDR1 and CDR2: SGHRS and YFSETQ. CDR3 region: CASSPLPSSYNEQFF. In nucleotides, the CDR3 is TGCGCCAGCAGCCCGCTCCCGAGCTCCTACAATGAGCAGTTCTTC.

The rearrangement joins TRBV11-1 to TRBJ2-3; TRBD1 matches at 7 bases. The CDR3 spans 15 residues. Looked up from germline, CDR1 is SGHAT and CDR2 is FQDESV (reference sequence). V dropped 6 bases and J dropped 0; count of bases not matched to a gene: 6. The CDR3 sequence: CASSPPQGSTDTQYF. CDR3 DNA sequence: TGTGCCAGCAGTCCCCCACAGGGGAGCACAGATACGCAGTATTTT.

The rearrangement uses TRBV11-1 and TRBJ1-1; possible D gene TRBD1, 5 bases. Per germline, CDR1 SGHAT and CDR2 FQDESV (reference sequence). The germline V and J ends were trimmed by 0 bases and 0 bases, with 14 bases remaining between them. The CDR3 is made up of 17 amino acids. CDR3 nucleotide sequence: TGTGCCAGCAGCTTAGCGAGCGGGACCCCTATGAACACTGAAGCTTTCTTT. This gives the protein CASSLASGTPMNTEAFF.